This T cell receptor beta chain was recovered during a study of blood T cell repertoires in COVID-19. Study-wide background: Whether acute or convalescent, the COVID-19 samples came from the United States, Italy and Spain. Sources were T cells, B-cell-depleted T cells, or PBMCs; the material itself was cDNA or gDNA.

The participants were between 18 and 89 years old and came from under 25 US areas. Resolution of symptoms, clearance, or two negative PCRs was present in recovered Cohort 3 donors. V was clipped by 4 bases and J by 4 bases, with 11 bases between them. This CDR3 has 13 residues. The germline gives CDR1 SGHTA, CDR2 FQGNSA. Profiled with immunoSEQ multiplex PCR; TCRdb holds only in-frame clones, not every one. This table has approximately 390,000 clones, around 87% appearing once. The chain carries TRBV7-2 and TRBJ2-7; D is uncertain. The sequence derives from a woman aged 50 to 60 who had recovered from COVID-19. The source material was PBMCs or T cells enriched from blood (not recorded which). This CDR3 is CASSSSSKYEQYF. In DNA form, the CDR3 reads TGTGCCAGCAGCTCGAGTAGCAAATACGAGCAGTACTTC.